Following are 25 T cell receptor beta chains from one sample sequenced in a study of OX40 agonist ivuxolimab in advanced cancers. Clones were read by immunoSEQ multiplex PCR, and TCRdb kept only the in-frame ones, dropping some. The sample contains 50,000 to 70,000 clones, around four fifths of which appear only once. The sequencing used CD4+ or CD8+ T cells sorted from blood, collected in a trial of the OX40 agonist ivuxolimab. These receptors came from an adult with an advanced solid tumor such as melanoma, head and neck, liver or kidney cancer.

The V and J genes are TRBV7-2 and TRBJ2-7; D perhaps matches TRBD1 (5 bases). The V gene's germline CDR1 is SGHTA and CDR2 FQGNSA. CDR3 length equals 12 residues. Trimming shortened V by 4 bases and J by 7 bases, and 11 bases separated the two germline ends. The CDR3 nucleotides read TGTGCCAGCAGCTCAGGGTCCAAGGAGCAGTACTTC. Its protein is CASSSGSKEQYF.

The chain carries TRBV21-1 and TRBJ2-7; the D call TRBD1 from the table was never checked on the DNA. TRBV21-1 is recorded as a pseudogene. The CDR3 extends over 14 amino acids. The CDR3 protein is CASSKRNRAHEQYF. The CDR3 bases are TGTGCCAGCAGCAAAAGAAACAGGGCCCACGAGCAGTACTTC.

This rearrangement joins TRBV4-1 to TRBJ2-2; no clear D gene. The germline V gene encodes CDR1 MGHRA and CDR2 YSYEKL. This CDR3 has 13 amino acids. Trimming stripped 3 bases from V and 2 bases from J, with 4 bases between. The chain's CDR3 is CASSQYNTGELFF. As DNA, the CDR3 is TGCGCCAGCAGCCAGTATAACACCGGGGAGCTGTTTTTT.

The gene calls are TRBV10-2 and TRBJ2-7; 8 nucleotides line up with TRBD2. Germline lookup yields CDR1 WSHSY and CDR2 SAAADI. This CDR3 comprises 17 residues. V gave up 3 bases and J gave up 5 bases; unmatched junction bases: 15. This chain's CDR3 is CASSDFPIASGRNEQYF. The CDR3 DNA follows: TGCGCCAGCAGTGATTTCCCAATAGCCAGCGGGAGAAACGAGCAGTACTTC.

This CDR3 is CASSQAGGRNEKLFF. CDR3 nucleotides: TGCGCCAGCAGCCAAGCGGGGGGTAGGAATGAAAAACTGTTTTTT. This chain uses TRBV4-1 with TRBJ1-4; a weak D match, TRBD1 (5 bases). The CDR3 runs to 15 residues. The V gene lost 1 base and the J gene lost 5 bases, with 11 bases spanning the gap. CDR1 and CDR2 from the germline V gene are MGHRA and YSYEKL.

This chain links TRBV21-1 with TRBJ1-5; TRBD1, as called in the table, went unchecked against the DNA. TRBV21-1 is designated a pseudogene. CDR3 length: 15 amino acids. CDR3 sequence (DNA): TGTGCCAGCAGCAAAGTACAGGGAGGCAATCAGCCCCAGCATTTT. Translated, it gives CASSKVQGGNQPQHF.

The V call is TRBV11-3, the J call TRBJ2-7, with 9 nucleotides matching TRBD2. Losses at the gene ends were 4 bases for V and 3 bases for J; bases not matched to a gene: 7. The CDR3 covers 15 residues. The V gene's germline CDR1 is SGHNT and CDR2 YENEEA. CDR3 region: CASSSQAGGLYEQYF. For the CDR3, the DNA is TGTGCCAGCAGCTCTCAAGCGGGAGGCCTCTACGAGCAGTACTTC.

This chain joins TRBV30 and TRBJ2-7; 7 positions agree with TRBD2. This CDR3 spans 14 amino acids. Per the germline V gene, CDR1 is GTSNPN and CDR2 is SVGIG (reference sequence). The ends lost 2 bases at V and 3 bases at J; junction bases unmatched: 7. CDR3 amino acids: CAWSWGGSYYEQYF. DNA for the CDR3: TGTGCCTGGAGTTGGGGCGGGAGTTACTACGAGCAGTACTTC.

V gene TRBV9 combines with J gene TRBJ2-7; TRBD2 might be the D (5 bases). Germline V CDR1 and CDR2: SGDLS, YYNGEE. The CDR3 runs 13 residues. V was shortened by 3 bases and J by 2 bases, with 9 bases between the two germline ends. CDR3 amino acids: CASSAGLPYEQYF. The CDR3, as DNA: TGTGCCAGCAGCGCCGGACTCCCCTACGAGCAGTACTTC.

This chain connects TRBV14 to TRBJ1-2; D uncertain. CDR3 length: 16 residues. In germline, CDR1 is SGHDN, CDR2 FVKESK. V was clipped by 1 base and J by 6 bases, with 18 bases between them. For the CDR3, the DNA is TGTGCCAGCAGCCAAGTGAGGCCCCTGGGCGCTAATGGCTACACCTTC. It yields the protein CASSQVRPLGANGYTF.

The chain carries TRBV6-1 and TRBJ1-1; D remains unclear. The ends were cut back, 10 bases at V and 1 base at J, with 13 bases in the middle. In germline, CDR1 is MNHNS, CDR2 SASEGT. The CDR3 length is 13 residues. CDR3 in amino acids: CATSSGRNTEAFF. Written as DNA, the CDR3 is TGTGCCACCTCGTCCGGGAGGAACACTGAAGCTTTCTTT.

The chain links TRBV30 to TRBJ2-1; D unresolved. V was trimmed by 0 bases and J by 6 bases, leaving 6 bases between them. This CDR3 has 12 amino acids. The germline gives CDR1 GTSNPN, CDR2 SVGIG (reference sequence). DNA of the CDR3: TGTGCCTGGAGTGTAGATGTCAATGAGCAGTTCTTC. Translation gives CAWSVDVNEQFF.

The chain carries TRBV25-1 and TRBJ2-5; 12 bases map to TRBD1. From germline, CDR1 is MGHDK and CDR2 SYGVNS. This CDR3 comprises 16 residues. V dropped 3 bases and J dropped 6; count of bases not matched to a gene: 8. The CDR3 DNA follows: TGTGCCAGCAGTGAGAGGGACAGGGGGCTAGAAAAGACCCAGTACTTC. Its protein product is CASSERDRGLEKTQYF.

A single count supports this clone. This chain joins TRBV30 and TRBJ1-2, with D hard to call. This CDR3 comprises 12 residues. Germline CDR1 and CDR2: GTSNPN and SVGIG (reference sequence). The germline V and J ends were trimmed by 2 bases and 1 base, with 5 bases remaining between them. CDR3 residues: CAWSPGNYGYTF. The CDR3 DNA sequence: TGTGCCTGGAGTCCGGGTAACTATGGCTACACCTTC.

The chain links TRBV9 to TRBJ2-5, with D uncertain. The CDR3 is 14 residues long. Germline V CDR1 and CDR2: SGDLS, YYNGEE. Trimming cost V 1 base and J 4 bases, with 11 bases left between them. This CDR3 reads CASSVLFDAETQYF. The CDR3 bases are TGTGCCAGCAGCGTACTGTTTGACGCAGAGACCCAGTACTTC. The variable domain in full, with the rest retrieved from reference TRBV9 and TRBJ2-5, is DSGVTQTPKHLITATGQRVTLRCSPRSGDLSVYWYQQSLDQGLQFLIQYYNGEERAKGNILERFSAQQFPDLHSELNLSSLELGDSALYFCASSVLFDAETQYFGPGTRLLVL.

The V and J genes are TRBV27 and TRBJ2-4, with D possibly being TRBD2 (5 bases). V shed 5 bases and J shed 1 base, with 21 bases lying between them. The CDR3 has 18 amino acids. The germline gives CDR1 MNHEY, CDR2 SMNVEV (reference sequence). The CDR3 loop is CASSPSLRAVWAKNIQYF. In DNA, the CDR3 is TGTGCCAGCAGTCCCTCCCTGAGGGCGGTTTGGGCCAAAAACATTCAGTACTTC.

The chain couples TRBV6-1 to TRBJ2-7; D is undetermined. The CDR3 extends over 15 amino acids. Germline V gene lookup returns CDR1 MNHNS and CDR2 SASEGT. V was cut by 2 bases and J by 3 bases, with 14 bases left in between. For the CDR3, the DNA is TGTGCCAGCAGTGAACGATCGGTCGACAACTACGAGCAGTACTTC. This translates into CASSERSVDNYEQYF.

The chain is built from TRBV19 and TRBJ2-2, with D unresolved. This CDR3 spans 14 amino acids. V was shortened by 3 bases and J by 4 bases, with 9 bases between the two germline ends. Germline V CDR1 and CDR2: LNHDA, SQIVND (reference sequence). The CDR3 DNA reads TGTGCCAGTAGTATTCGTCTTTTCACCGGGGAGCTGTTTTTT. Translating it yields CASSIRLFTGELFF.

This chain uses TRBV18 with TRBJ2-3; D ambiguous. Germline values: CDR1 KGHSH, CDR2 LQKENI. This CDR3 has 16 residues. The V and J ends lost 2 bases and 2 bases respectively, with 14 bases between them. The CDR3 region has the DNA TGTGCCAGCTCACCAGGCTCCGCCAGCTACACAGATACGCAGTATTTT. Protein sequence: CASSPGSASYTDTQYF.

The V gene is TRBV15, the J gene TRBJ1-1; 7 positions match TRBD1. J gave up 4 bases and V 1 base, and 6 bases lay outside the gene matches. The CDR3 has 15 amino acids. Germline CDR1 and CDR2: LNHNV and YYDKDF (reference sequence). The CDR3 nucleotides read TGTGCCACCAGCAGAGTCGAGAGGGGGCTCACTGAAGCTTTCTTT. Protein product: CATSRVERGLTEAFF.

The CDR3 sequence is CASSYRQDHTEAFF. As DNA, the CDR3 is TGTGCCAGCAGTTACAGACAGGACCACACTGAAGCTTTCTTT. The V and J genes are TRBV6-7 and TRBJ1-1, with D possibly TRBD1 on 6 matching bases. TRBV6-7 is given ORF status, its function remaining uncertain. The V end was cut by 2 bases, the J end by 3 bases, with 10 bases between. This CDR3 contains 14 residues.

This clone has a handful of counts. The same CDR3 arises from other DNA sequences in this sample as well. The J gene is TRBJ2-5, the V gene TRBV7-2, with 8 bases that match TRBD1. The CDR3 totals 13 residues. V lost 5 bases and J lost 5; bases outside the gene matches: 4. Germline-derived CDR1 and CDR2 are SGHTA and FQGNSA. CDR3 residues: CASSSHRGETQYF. CDR3 DNA sequence: TGTGCCAGCAGCAGTCACAGGGGGGAGACCCAGTACTTC. Combining the CDR3 with reference TRBV7-2 and TRBJ2-5 gives the whole variable domain GAGVSQSPSNKVTEKGKDVELRCDPISGHTALYWYRQSLGQGLEFLIYFQGNSAPDKSGLPSDRFSAERTGGSVSTLTIQRTQQEDSAVYLCASSSHRGETQYFGPGTRLLVL.

In DNA, the CDR3 is TGCGCCAGCAGTTGGGGCCTGAACACTGAAGCTTTCTTT. Amino acid sequence: CASSWGLNTEAFF. The chain combines TRBV10-1 with TRBJ1-1; weak D call: TRBD1 (5 bases). Germline CDR1 WNHNN, CDR2 SYGVQD (reference sequence). CDR3 length: 13 residues. V was cut by 5 bases and J by 0 bases, with 7 bases left in between.

The chain joins TRBV11-2 to TRBJ1-2; D is possibly TRBD1 (6 bases). Trimming removed 9 bases at V and 4 bases at J, with 15 bases between. Germline CDR1 and CDR2: SGHAT and FQNNGV. The CDR3 extends over 13 amino acids. CDR3 amino acids: CASITAGAYGYTF. CDR3 sequence (DNA): TGTGCCAGTATCACCGCAGGGGCCTATGGCTACACCTTC. The entire variable domain, with the rest obtained from reference TRBV11-2 and TRBJ1-2, is as follows: EAGVAQSPRYKIIEKRQSVAFWCNPISGHATLYWYQQILGQGPKLLIQFQNNGVVDDSQLPKDRFSAERLKGVDSTLKIQPAKLEDSAVYLCASITAGAYGYTFGSGTRLTVV.

V is TRBV19 and J is TRBJ2-5; TRBD2 matches 10 bases. Near its end, the DNA agrees better with TRBJ2-7, so the J call may be wrong. The germline gives CDR1 LNHDA, CDR2 SQIVND (reference sequence). The CDR3 runs to 14 residues. The CDR3 protein is CASRGTSASYEQYF. CDR3 DNA: TGTGCCAGTAGGGGGACTAGCGCATCCTACGAGCAGTACTTC.